Below, 10 T cell receptor beta chains from the same sample are listed, as sequenced in a study of response to subunit inactivated influenza vaccine. Using its own MiXCR run on the RT-PCR reads, TCRdb lists one record per CDR3 protein. The data show around 540,000 distinct CDR3 sequences, with roughly 12% seen just once and approximately 10% held by the top ten. The source was PBMCs from blood, collected on the day of vaccination. These receptors came from a man over 45 who received an inactivated influenza vaccine.

This chain joins TRBV7-9 and TRBJ2-5; tentative D call: TRBD2 (5 bases). The length of the CDR3 is 14 residues. Deletions cut 3 bases from V and 2 bases from J, with 10 bases between. Germline V gene sequence: CDR1 SEHNR, CDR2 FQNEAQ (reference sequence). The CDR3 here is CASSLDLFQETQYF. In nucleotides, the CDR3 is TGTGCCAGCAGCTTGGACTTATTTCAAGAGACCCAGTACTTC.

The V and J genes are TRBV19 and TRBJ1-1, with D possibly TRBD1 on 5 matching bases. CDR1 is LNHDA, CDR2 SQIVND, per germline (reference sequence). This CDR3 spans 14 amino acids. Trimming took 3 bases from V and 1 from J, leaving 9 bases between them. The CDR3 loop is CASSIQGSNTEAFF. The CDR3 nucleotides read TGTGCCAGTAGTATTCAGGGTTCGAACACTGAAGCTTTCTTT.

This clonotype was seen a few times. The chain uses TRBV11-2 and TRBJ1-6, with 9 nucleotides matching TRBD1. Germline-derived CDR1 and CDR2 are SGHAT and FQNNGV. The CDR3 covers 17 residues. V shed 0 bases, J shed 8 bases, and the junction held 8 bases outside the gene matches. The DNA for the CDR3 is TGTGCCAGCAGCTTAGATTATACCGGGACAGGGTATTCACCCCTCCACTTT. It encodes CASSLDYTGTGYSPLHF. Full variable domain (remainder filled in from reference TRBV11-2 and TRBJ1-6): EAGVAQSPRYKIIEKRQSVAFWCNPISGHATLYWYQQILGQGPKLLIQFQNNGVVDDSQLPKDRFSAERLKGVDSTLKIQPAKLEDSAVYLCASSLDYTGTGYSPLHFGNGTRLTVT.

This clonotype was picked up a small number of times. The CDR3 DNA follows: TGTGCCAGCAGTTTAGGTGGGACAGGGGGAAAAAAACTGTTTTTT. Residues: CASSLGGTGGKKLFF. This rearrangement joins TRBV12-3 or TRBV12-4 to TRBJ1-4, with 11 nucleotides matching TRBD1. V lost 1 base, J lost 9 bases, and 4 bases stayed unmatched. This CDR3 has 15 amino acids.

This clonotype was counted many times. The chain joins TRBV5-6 to TRBJ2-3, with D perhaps matching TRBD2 (6 bases). The CDR3 length is 12 residues. Germline V gene sequence: CDR1 SGHDT, CDR2 YYEEEE. Trimming pared 5 bases from V and 5 bases from J, leaving 9 bases between. In nucleotides, the CDR3 is TGTGCCAGCAGTCGGGGAGGAGATACGCAGTATTTT. Its protein product is CASSRGGDTQYF.

The chain recombines TRBV28 with TRBJ2-1, with D perhaps matching TRBD1 (6 bases). Germline assignment: CDR1 MDHEN and CDR2 SYDVKM. The CDR3 extends over 13 amino acids. Trimming left V 3 bases short and J 10 bases short, with 13 bases between. The CDR3 protein is CASSFYQGWEQFF. CDR3 bases: TGTGCCAGCAGTTTTTATCAGGGGTGGGAGCAGTTCTTC.

This clonotype has a handful of counts. V gene TRBV12-3 or TRBV12-4 combines with J gene TRBJ1-6; TRBD1 matches at 7 bases. Trimming removed 6 bases from V and 6 bases from J; junction bases left unmatched: 11. The CDR3 extends over 16 amino acids. CDR3 sequence reads: CASRKQTGLGNSPLHF. The CDR3 nucleotides are TGTGCCAGCAGAAAACAGACAGGGCTGGGTAATTCACCCCTCCACTTT.

This rearrangement joins TRBV5-1 to TRBJ2-7; 11 nucleotides agree with TRBD2. V gave up 5 bases and J gave up 7 bases; unmatched junction bases: 11. The germline gives CDR1 SGHRS, CDR2 YFSETQ. The CDR3 is made up of 15 amino acids. The CDR3 loop reads CASRQTSGSLIEQYF. CDR3 in DNA: TGCGCCAGCAGACAAACTAGCGGGAGCCTTATTGAGCAGTACTTC. The full variable domain, completed using reference TRBV5-1 and TRBJ2-7, is KAGVTQTPRYLIKTRGQQVTLSCSPISGHRSVSWYQQTPGQGLQFLFEYFSETQRNKGNFPGRFSGRQFSNSRSEMNVSTLELGDSALYLCASRQTSGSLIEQYFGPGTRLTVT.

V and J are TRBV15 and TRBJ1-5; 7 bases are shared with TRBD1. The CDR3 is 16 amino acids. V dropped 1 base and J dropped 5; count of bases not matched to a gene: 8. CDR1 and CDR2 from the germline V gene are LNHNV and YYDKDF (reference sequence). Here the CDR3 DNA reads TGTGCCACCAGCAGAGCCCCTGGGACAGAATATCAGCCCCAGCATTTT. Translation gives CATSRAPGTEYQPQHF.

The gene calls are TRBV18 and TRBJ1-2; no reliable D call. The V gene lost 2 bases and the J gene lost 0 bases, with 10 bases spanning the gap. The CDR3 covers 15 residues. Germline V lookup: CDR1 KGHSH, CDR2 LQKENI. CDR3 protein: CASSPTLQANYGYTF. The CDR3 DNA sequence: TGTGCCAGCTCACCAACGCTACAAGCTAACTATGGCTACACCTTC. The complete variable domain, with remaining parts taken from reference TRBV18 and TRBJ1-2, reads NAGVMQNPRHLVRRRGQEARLRCSPMKGHSHVYWYRQLPEEGLKFMVYLQKENIIDESGMPKERFSAEFPKEGPSILRIQQVVRGDSAAYFCASSPTLQANYGYTFGSGTRLTVV.